Given below is one T cell receptor (beta chain) in context. This record belongs to a study of blood T cell repertoires in COVID-19. On the study more broadly: There were acute and convalescent COVID-19 samples, and they came from the United States, Italy and Spain. Sources were T cells, B-cell-depleted T cells, or PBMCs; the material itself was cDNA or gDNA.

Germline values: CDR1 SGHAT, CDR2 FQNNGV. This CDR3 region has 14 residues. The V gene lost 4 bases and the J gene lost 5 bases, with 15 bases spanning the gap. How the authors handled the data: Amplifying reference gene primers gave estimates of nucleated cell counts. Data came from immunoSEQ multiplex PCR; TCRdb stores just in-frame clones and leaves some out. From that table come the V and J calls and clone size; the DNA was used to work out D and trimming. This table has tens of thousands of clones, just over 90% appearing once. The sample consisted of peripheral blood. The source of this sequence is a man aged 35-49 years with acute or convalescent COVID-19. The rearrangement uses TRBV11-2 and TRBJ2-7; perhaps TRBD1 as D (5 bases). The CDR3 loop reads CASSSNSLGHEQYF. CDR3 DNA: TGTGCCAGCAGCTCTAACTCGTTGGGGCACGAGCAGTACTTC.